This T cell receptor (beta chain) was captured by sequencing in a study of T-cell memory formation after mild COVID-19. There are a few counts of this clonotype. V was pared by 2 bases and J by 3 bases, with 6 bases between. This CDR3 is 13 amino acids long. The germline V gene has CDR1 ENHRY and CDR2 SYGVKD. TCRdb redid the calling of the 5' RACE reads with MiXCR, one entry per CDR3 protein. The table has approximately 300,000 distinct CDR3 sequences, more than 15% seen once. The sample was PBMCs or a T cell subset sorted from them (not recorded which). V gene TRBV10-3 combines with J gene TRBJ2-3; D perhaps matches TRBD1 (5 bases). This TCR was sampled from a man aged 18 to 30 who had mild COVID-19 (a few samples of this study predate the infection). Cell type and time point are not known. The CDR3 region is CAISEQGTDTQYF. The DNA of the CDR3 is TGTGCCATCAGTGAGCAGGGTACAGATACGCAGTATTTT.